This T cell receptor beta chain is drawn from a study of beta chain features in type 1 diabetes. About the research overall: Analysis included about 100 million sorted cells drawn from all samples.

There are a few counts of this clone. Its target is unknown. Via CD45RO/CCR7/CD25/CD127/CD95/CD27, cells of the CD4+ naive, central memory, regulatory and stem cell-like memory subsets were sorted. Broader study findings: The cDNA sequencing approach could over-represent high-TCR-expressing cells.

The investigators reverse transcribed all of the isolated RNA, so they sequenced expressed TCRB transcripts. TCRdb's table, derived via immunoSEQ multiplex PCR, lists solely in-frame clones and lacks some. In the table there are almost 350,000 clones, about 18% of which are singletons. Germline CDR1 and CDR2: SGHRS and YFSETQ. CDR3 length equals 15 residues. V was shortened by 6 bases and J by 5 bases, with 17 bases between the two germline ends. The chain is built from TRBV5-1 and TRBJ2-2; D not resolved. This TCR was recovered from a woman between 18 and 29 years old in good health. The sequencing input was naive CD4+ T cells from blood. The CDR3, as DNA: TGCGCCAGCAAGCGTCTAATCCTAAGTACCGGGGAGCTGTTTTTT. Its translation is CASKRLILSTGELFF.